Detailed here is one T cell receptor beta chain. How the authors handled the data: How many nucleated cells were present was estimated from reference gene primer amplification. Sequencing used immunoSEQ multiplex PCR; TCRdb keeps in-frame clones, though not all of them. V and J calls plus clone size are reproduced from that table; the DNA served to infer D and trimming. The sample has roughly 80,000 clones, about 91% seen once; the top ten hold nearly 5%. The CDR3 has 17 amino acids. From germline, CDR1 is SGHVS and CDR2 FNYEAQ. V was shortened by 1 base and J by 5 bases, with 19 bases between the two germline ends. These data belong to a study of blood T cell repertoires in COVID-19. Study in general: The study drew acute and convalescent COVID-19 samples from the United States, Italy and Spain. T cells, B-cell-depleted T cells, or PBMCs supplied cDNA or gDNA.

Sequenced sample: peripheral blood. The rearrangement links TRBV7-6 to TRBJ2-3; D is perhaps TRBD2 (6 bases). This receptor was identified in a woman aged 80 or over with acute or convalescent COVID-19. The CDR3 DNA sequence: TGTGCCAGCAGCTTAGGGGGGACTTCCGCCGCGGGAGATACGCAGTATTTT. The encoded protein is CASSLGGTSAAGDTQYF.